The rows below give T cell receptor beta chains drawn from one sample of a study of siplizumab effects on memory and regulatory T cells. The table came from immunoSEQ multiplex PCR; TCRdb's copy has only in-frame clones and leaves some out. The repertoire holds about 120,000 clones, approximately 94% seen once, with approximately 1.8% in the top ten. Sequencing was done on a sample of non-Treg CD4+ T cells sorted from blood. The receptors were gathered from a human donor in good health. The CDR3 runs from the conserved cysteine through the conserved F or W. The order of the fields is J gene, D gene, clone size, V gene, CDR3 DNA, CDR3 protein. D genes are given only for firm matches. A clone size is listed for some rows: how often the clone was seen (once, few, many), or a class if it is expanded.

J gene: TRBJ2-2
D gene: NA
clone size: NA
V gene: TRBV7-9
CDR3 DNA: TGTGCCAGCAGCAAAATGGGAGGTGACGGGGAGCTGTTTTTT
CDR3 protein: CASSKMGGDGELFF

J gene: TRBJ2-7
D gene: NA
clone size: once
V gene: TRBV6-5
CDR3 DNA: TGTGCCAGCAGTCCCGGGAGACGATTTGACGAGCAGTACTTC
CDR3 protein: CASSPGRRFDEQYF

J gene: TRBJ2-1
D gene: NA
clone size: NA
V gene: TRBV5-1
CDR3 DNA: TGCGCCAGCAGCTTAGGACAGTCCTACAATGAGCAGTTCTTC
CDR3 protein: CASSLGQSYNEQFF

J gene: TRBJ1-1
D gene: NA
clone size: NA
V gene: TRBV10-3
CDR3 DNA: TGTGCCATCAAGTCTCATAGGGGTATGGACACTGAAGCTTTCTTT
CDR3 protein: CAIKSHRGMDTEAFF

J gene: TRBJ1-1
D gene: TRBD1
clone size: NA
V gene: TRBV2
CDR3 DNA: TGTGCCAGCAGTTCCGGGACAGGGTCGGCTTTCTTT
CDR3 protein: CASSSGTGSAFF

J gene: TRBJ2-7
D gene: NA
clone size: NA
V gene: TRBV10-1
CDR3 DNA: TGCGCCAGCAGTAAAGGCTGGACACCATTGGGGAGCTCCTACGAGCAGTACTTC
CDR3 protein: CASSKGWTPLGSSYEQYF

J gene: TRBJ1-1
D gene: NA
clone size: NA
V gene: TRBV27
CDR3 DNA: TGTGCCAGCAGTCGCCACGGGACGGAGAACACTGAAGCTTTCTTT
CDR3 protein: CASSRHGTENTEAFF

J gene: TRBJ1-1
D gene: NA
clone size: NA
V gene: TRBV18
CDR3 DNA: TGTGCCAGCTCCCCACTGGGGGGGGGAGGCACTGAAGCTTTCTTT
CDR3 protein: CASSPLGGGGTEAFF

J gene: TRBJ2-1
D gene: TRBD1
clone size: NA
V gene: TRBV5-6
CDR3 DNA: TGTGCCAGCAGCTTGGTGCCGGGGACAGGAGCTTTCTTC
CDR3 protein: CASSLVPGTGAFF

J gene: TRBJ1-1
D gene: NA
clone size: NA
V gene: TRBV6-5
CDR3 DNA: TGTGCCAGCAGGGAAACCGGGGGTACTGAAGCTTTCTTT
CDR3 protein: CASRETGGTEAFF

J gene: TRBJ1-2
D gene: TRBD1
clone size: once
V gene: TRBV4-1
CDR3 DNA: TGCGCCAGCAGCCATCCCGGGACAGGGGATCGTGGCTACACCTTC
CDR3 protein: CASSHPGTGDRGYTF

J gene: TRBJ2-7
D gene: NA
clone size: once
V gene: TRBV18
CDR3 DNA: TGTGCCAGCTCACCGCTACTTGGCTACGAGCAGTACTTC
CDR3 protein: CASSPLLGYEQYF

J gene: TRBJ2-2
D gene: NA
clone size: NA
V gene: TRBV7-7
CDR3 DNA: TGTGCTAGCAGCCCCAGCGGAAGGAACACCGGGGAGCTGTTTTTT
CDR3 protein: CASSPSGRNTGELFF

J gene: TRBJ1-5
D gene: NA
clone size: NA
V gene: TRBV5-1
CDR3 DNA: TGCGCCAGCCAAAACCGTTCCCTGACAGGTACTAATCAGCCCCAGCATTTT
CDR3 protein: CASQNRSLTGTNQPQHF

J gene: TRBJ2-7
D gene: NA
clone size: NA
V gene: TRBV4-2
CDR3 DNA: TGTGCCAGCAGCCAAGCCTCGACAGTTTACGAGCAGTACTTC
CDR3 protein: CASSQASTVYEQYF

J gene: TRBJ1-5
D gene: NA
clone size: NA
V gene: TRBV5-1
CDR3 DNA: TGCGCCAGCAGCTTGGCTGGGGGCCAACAGCCCCAGCATTTT
CDR3 protein: CASSLAGGQQPQHF

J gene: TRBJ2-5
D gene: NA
clone size: once
V gene: TRBV5-1
CDR3 DNA: TGCGCCAGCAACCGCTGGGGAGCGGTATCAGAGACCCAGTACTTC
CDR3 protein: CASNRWGAVSETQYF

J gene: TRBJ2-5
D gene: TRBD2
clone size: NA
V gene: TRBV2
CDR3 DNA: TGTGCCAGCAGTGGAGGGGTTCTAGCGGGGGGACACCAAGAGACCCAGTACTTC
CDR3 protein: CASSGGVLAGGHQETQYF

J gene: TRBJ1-1
D gene: NA
clone size: few
V gene: TRBV7-8
CDR3 DNA: TGTGCCAGCAGCTTTAGCCGTAACACTGAAGCTTTCTTT
CDR3 protein: CASSFSRNTEAFF

J gene: TRBJ2-7
D gene: TRBD1
clone size: NA
V gene: TRBV11-2
CDR3 DNA: TGTGCCAGCAGCTTAGATCGGACAGGGAAAGGATACGAGCAGTACTTC
CDR3 protein: CASSLDRTGKGYEQYF

J gene: TRBJ1-2
D gene: TRBD1
clone size: NA
V gene: TRBV9
CDR3 DNA: TGTGCCAGCAGCATGACTCAGGGGGCAGGTGGCTACACCTTC
CDR3 protein: CASSMTQGAGGYTF

J gene: TRBJ1-3
D gene: NA
clone size: NA
V gene: TRBV7-2
CDR3 DNA: TGTGCCAGCAGCACCGGACTTCCCTCTGGAAACACCATATATTTT
CDR3 protein: CASSTGLPSGNTIYF

J gene: TRBJ2-7
D gene: TRBD1
clone size: NA
V gene: TRBV11-3
CDR3 DNA: TGTGCCAGCAGCTTGGGCAGGGGGCTTTCTCCCTACGAGCAGTACTTC
CDR3 protein: CASSLGRGLSPYEQYF

J gene: TRBJ2-1
D gene: TRBD1
clone size: once
V gene: TRBV4-1
CDR3 DNA: TGCGCCAGCAGCTCCCGGGACAGATTCTACAATGAGCAGTTCTTC
CDR3 protein: CASSSRDRFYNEQFF

J gene: TRBJ1-5
D gene: NA
clone size: NA
V gene: TRBV2
CDR3 DNA: TGTGCCAGCAGCGAGACCTATAGCAATCAGCCCCAGCATTTT
CDR3 protein: CASSETYSNQPQHF

J gene: TRBJ2-1
D gene: TRBD2
clone size: NA
V gene: TRBV10-3
CDR3 DNA: TGTGCCATCAGTAGCGGGAGTATAACCTACAATGAGCAGTTCTTC
CDR3 protein: CAISSGSITYNEQFF

J gene: TRBJ2-2
D gene: NA
clone size: NA
V gene: TRBV5-8
CDR3 DNA: TGTGCCAGCAGCCACGACAGCACCGGGGAGCTGTTTTTT
CDR3 protein: CASSHDSTGELFF

J gene: TRBJ1-5
D gene: NA
clone size: NA
V gene: TRBV28
CDR3 DNA: TGTGCCAGCAGTCGAGGAGACACACATAGCAATCAGCCCCAGCATTTT
CDR3 protein: CASSRGDTHSNQPQHF

J gene: TRBJ1-1
D gene: NA
clone size: NA
V gene: TRBV27
CDR3 DNA: TGTGCCAGCGGCCCCGACCTCAACACTGAAGCTTTCTTT
CDR3 protein: CASGPDLNTEAFF

J gene: TRBJ2-3
D gene: NA
clone size: NA
V gene: TRBV11-1
CDR3 DNA: TGTGCCAGCAGCTTAGTACTAGTGGATACGCAGTATTTT
CDR3 protein: CASSLVLVDTQYF

J gene: TRBJ2-7
D gene: TRBD2
clone size: few
V gene: TRBV6-1
CDR3 DNA: TGTGCCAGCAGAGCGGGGGGGCTTTACGAGCAGTACTTC
CDR3 protein: CASRAGGLYEQYF

J gene: TRBJ1-6
D gene: NA
clone size: NA
V gene: TRBV6-5
CDR3 DNA: TGTGCCAGCAGTGGGGACGAACCCCTCCACTTT
CDR3 protein: CASSGDEPLHF

J gene: TRBJ2-7
D gene: NA
clone size: NA
V gene: TRBV11-2
CDR3 DNA: TGTGCCAGCAGCCATCAGAGGGGGTTGGGGGCCTACGAGCAGTACTTC
CDR3 protein: CASSHQRGLGAYEQYF

J gene: TRBJ1-2
D gene: NA
clone size: NA
V gene: TRBV5-1
CDR3 DNA: TGCGCCAGCAGCCCCGATCAAACGGGTGGCTACACCTTC
CDR3 protein: CASSPDQTGGYTF

J gene: TRBJ2-7
D gene: TRBD1
clone size: NA
V gene: TRBV6-5
CDR3 DNA: TGTGCCAGCAGTAGGGGGACAGTCACCTACGAGCAGTACTTC
CDR3 protein: CASSRGTVTYEQYF

J gene: TRBJ1-2
D gene: NA
clone size: NA
V gene: TRBV5-1
CDR3 DNA: TGCGCCAGCAGCTTTGGAGGGACCGAACAGGGCGGCTACACCTTC
CDR3 protein: CASSFGGTEQGGYTF

J gene: TRBJ2-5
D gene: NA
clone size: NA
V gene: TRBV11-2
CDR3 DNA: TGTGCCAGCAGCTTATTTGGAGGAGGGGGTTTAGAGACCCAGTACTTC
CDR3 protein: CASSLFGGGGLETQYF

J gene: TRBJ1-2
D gene: TRBD1
clone size: NA
V gene: TRBV5-4
CDR3 DNA: TGTGCCAGCAGCTCACAGGGGCCTGGCTACACCTTC
CDR3 protein: CASSSQGPGYTF

J gene: TRBJ1-4
D gene: NA
clone size: once
V gene: TRBV19
CDR3 DNA: TGTGCCAGTAGTATTGGGTCAGGGATGTGGTTGGGTGAAAAACTGTTTTTT
CDR3 protein: CASSIGSGMWLGEKLFF

J gene: TRBJ1-2
D gene: NA
clone size: NA
V gene: TRBV18
CDR3 DNA: TGTGCCAGCTCACCATTCGCAGGGGCGGAGTACAGTACTGGCTACACCTTC
CDR3 protein: CASSPFAGAEYSTGYTF

J gene: TRBJ1-2
D gene: NA
clone size: NA
V gene: TRBV29-1
CDR3 DNA: TGCAGCGTTGAGTCAGGAAGTCAGGGCTACACCTTC
CDR3 protein: CSVESGSQGYTF

J gene: TRBJ2-7
D gene: NA
clone size: NA
V gene: TRBV19
CDR3 DNA: TGTGCCAGTACCCCGGCCGGGACACCGCCTAATAAGCAGTACTTC
CDR3 protein: CASTPAGTPPNKQYF

J gene: TRBJ2-7
D gene: TRBD1
clone size: NA
V gene: TRBV6-5
CDR3 DNA: TGTGCCAGCAGTAAAGGACAGGGGCCCTACGAGCAGTACTTC
CDR3 protein: CASSKGQGPYEQYF

J gene: TRBJ1-1
D gene: NA
clone size: NA
V gene: TRBV7-9
CDR3 DNA: TGTGCCAGCAGCTTTCCTCTAGGGGACACTGAAGCTTTCTTT
CDR3 protein: CASSFPLGDTEAFF

J gene: TRBJ2-3
D gene: NA
clone size: NA
V gene: TRBV5-6
CDR3 DNA: TGTGCCAGCAGCTTGCGGGGCACAGATACGCAGTATTTT
CDR3 protein: CASSLRGTDTQYF

J gene: TRBJ2-7
D gene: NA
clone size: NA
V gene: TRBV4-2
CDR3 DNA: TGTGCCAGCAGCCAAGTCACCGGCGAGCAGTACTTC
CDR3 protein: CASSQVTGEQYF

J gene: TRBJ1-2
D gene: NA
clone size: NA
V gene: TRBV5-6
CDR3 DNA: TGTGCCAGCAGCTTGGCAGGGGACTATGGCTACACCTTC
CDR3 protein: CASSLAGDYGYTF

J gene: TRBJ2-7
D gene: TRBD1
clone size: NA
V gene: TRBV5-1
CDR3 DNA: TGCGCCAGCAGTACGACAGGGGGTTCCTACGAGCAGTACTTC
CDR3 protein: CASSTTGGSYEQYF

J gene: TRBJ2-2
D gene: NA
clone size: NA
V gene: TRBV5-4
CDR3 DNA: TGTGCCAGCAGCTTGGACAGGACGGGAACCGGGGAGCTGTTTTTT
CDR3 protein: CASSLDRTGTGELFF